What follows are 21 T cell receptor beta chains derived from one specimen sequenced in a study of blood T cell repertoires in COVID-19. Repertoires were generated with immunoSEQ multiplex PCR, while TCRdb's copy carries only in-frame clones and drops some. The sample yields approximately 88,000 clones, about 78% seen once. The sequenced sample was peripheral blood. These receptors came from a man in his fifties who had recovered from COVID-19.

V gene TRBV2 combines with J gene TRBJ1-6; D is uncertain. The CDR3 consists of 15 residues. V was shortened by 3 bases and J by 4 bases, with 10 bases between the two germline ends. In germline, CDR1 is SNHLY, CDR2 FYNNEI. CDR3 coding DNA: TGTGCCAGCAGTGATGTTCCAGTATATAATTCACCCCTCCACTTT. It is translated as CASSDVPVYNSPLHF.

This sequence joins TRBV10-3 and TRBJ2-5; 7 bases line up with TRBD1. The V gene's germline CDR1 is ENHRY and CDR2 SYGVKD. This CDR3 is built from 15 residues. Unmatched junction bases numbered 16, after V lost 11 bases and J lost 4 bases. CDR3 loop: CAARSTGTAPETQYF. The CDR3, as DNA: TGTGCCGCCCGGAGTACAGGGACAGCGCCAGAGACCCAGTACTTC.

This clone was recorded once. The chain couples TRBV12-5 to TRBJ2-5; maybe TRBD2 (5 bases). Germline values: CDR1 LGHNT, CDR2 FRNRAP. The CDR3 is 15 amino acids. V lost 4 bases to trimming and J lost 4 bases, with 16 bases between them. The CDR3: CASGSGRVVGETQYF. DNA for the CDR3: TGTGCTAGTGGTTCCGGGCGGGTGGTGGGAGAGACCCAGTACTTC.

J is TRBJ1-2 and V is TRBV19, with D possibly TRBD1 on 6 matching bases. V lost 7 bases to trimming and J lost 4 bases, with 16 bases between them. The germline V gene encodes CDR1 LNHDA and CDR2 SQIVND (reference sequence). This CDR3 comprises 14 residues. This chain's CDR3 is CASTMGFRGYGYTF. CDR3 nucleotide sequence: TGTGCCAGTACCATGGGGTTCAGGGGCTATGGCTACACCTTC.

The V and J genes are TRBV25-1 and TRBJ1-5, with 7 bases matching TRBD1. V shed 3 bases and J 0 bases; nucleotides not matched to a gene: 8. CDR1 is MGHDK, CDR2 SYGVNS, per germline. The CDR3 is 17 amino acids. The CDR3 region is CASSDSRTGHSNQPQHF. CDR3 DNA sequence: TGTGCCAGCAGTGATTCGCGGACAGGCCATAGCAATCAGCCCCAGCATTTT.

The chain is built from TRBV5-5 and TRBJ1-5; 7 bases are shared with TRBD1. The CDR3 extends over 16 amino acids. J gave up 4 bases and V 0 bases, and 7 bases lay outside the gene matches. In germline, CDR1 is SGHKS, CDR2 YYEKEE (reference sequence). The CDR3 DNA reads as TGTGCCAGCAGCTTGGTCGAGGCAGGGGGTAATCAGCCCCAGCATTTT. As protein: CASSLVEAGGNQPQHF.

As concerns this clone: The junction does not match germline at one end; this may be a read error. The chain carries TRBV5-1 and TRBJ2-7, with TRBD2 matching 9 bases. This CDR3 has 15 residues. CDR1 SGHRS and CDR2 YFSETQ come from the germline V gene. In DNA form, the CDR3 reads TGCGCCCGCAGCGGGGCGGGCGGGGGGGGGATCGAGCAGTACTTC. Its protein product is CARSGAGGGGIEQYF.

The gene calls are TRBV11-3 and TRBJ1-1; D uncertain. The CDR3 loop spans 16 amino acids. From germline, CDR1 is SGHNT and CDR2 YENEEA. V was trimmed by 4 bases and J by 2 bases, leaving 17 bases between them. CDR3 residues: CASSSSRETHNTEAFF. The DNA of the CDR3 is TGTGCCAGCAGCTCTTCAAGGGAGACGCATAACACTGAAGCTTTCTTT.

The chain joins TRBV10-3 to TRBJ2-3; D remains ambiguous. The CDR3 is 15 amino acids. Germline lookup yields CDR1 ENHRY and CDR2 SYGVKD. V was pared by 0 bases and J by 6 bases, with 13 bases between. The CDR3 nucleotides read TGTGCCATCAGTGAGTCGGTAACCCAGAGGGATACGCAGTATTTT. Protein product: CAISESVTQRDTQYF.

The chain carries TRBV5-4 and TRBJ1-1; no clear D gene. Germline V gives CDR1 SGHNT, CDR2 YYREEE (reference sequence). The V and J ends lost 0 bases and 1 base respectively, with 4 bases between them. The CDR3 has 13 residues. CDR3 nucleotide sequence: TGTGCCAGCAGCTTGGACACGAACACTGAAGCTTTCTTT. It yields the protein CASSLDTNTEAFF.

The V gene is TRBV5-1, the J gene TRBJ2-7, with TRBD1 as a possible D gene (6 bases). Germline V gene data show CDR1 as SGHRS and CDR2 as YFSETQ. V lost 0 bases and J lost 2, with 9 bases in between. The CDR3 is 14 amino acids. This chain's CDR3 is CASSLGGQAYEQYF. CDR3 coding DNA: TGCGCCAGCAGCTTGGGGGGACAAGCCTACGAGCAGTACTTC.

This chain uses TRBV7-9 with TRBJ1-1; 7 nucleotides match TRBD1. The CDR3 spans 13 residues. Per the germline V gene, CDR1 is SEHNR and CDR2 is FQNEAQ (reference sequence). V gave up 4 bases and J gave up 9 bases; unmatched junction bases: 8. This CDR3 reads CASSSGQPSQAFF. DNA of the CDR3: TGTGCCAGCAGCTCGGGACAGCCTTCACAAGCTTTCTTT.

The rearrangement links TRBV29-1 to TRBJ2-1; 11 bases agree with TRBD2. This CDR3 is 14 amino acids long. V shed 6 bases, J shed 5 bases, and the junction held 6 bases outside the gene matches. Germline lookup yields CDR1 SQVTM and CDR2 ANQGSEA. In DNA form, the CDR3 reads TGCAGCGTCGGAGGGACTAGCGGAAACAATGAGCAGTTCTTC. It specifies CSVGGTSGNNEQFF.

The chain has TRBV19 and TRBJ1-1; 9 nucleotides line up with TRBD1. The V gene's germline CDR1 is LNHDA and CDR2 SQIVND (reference sequence). The V and J ends lost 1 base and 4 bases, in that order; junction bases with no gene match: 7. The CDR3 contains 16 residues. CDR3 bases: TGTGCCAGTAGTATAGTCGACAGGGGGGTCCGCACTGAAGCTTTCTTT. Its protein is CASSIVDRGVRTEAFF.

Only a few counts were recorded for this clone. V is TRBV18 and J is TRBJ2-7; TRBD2 might be the D (6 bases). The CDR3 runs 13 residues. V lost 4 bases, J lost 4 bases, and 11 bases lay in between. The germline CDR1 and CDR2 sequences are KGHSH and LQKENI. In DNA form, the CDR3 reads TGTGCCAGCTCACGTCCAGGAGGGTACGAGCAGTACTTC. It encodes CASSRPGGYEQYF.

CDR3 bases: TGTGCCAGCAGCTCCGGACTAGCGGGACTCTACGAGCAGTACTTC. Translating gives CASSSGLAGLYEQYF. The chain has TRBV7-2 and TRBJ2-7; TRBD2 matches at 12 bases. The CDR3 extends over 15 amino acids. J lost 3 bases, V lost 4 bases, and 4 bases had no gene match. The germline V gene encodes CDR1 SGHTA and CDR2 FQGNSA.

The V gene is TRBV5-3, the J gene TRBJ1-1; maybe TRBD1 (5 bases). TRBV5-3 is an ORF, and what it does is uncertain. The CDR3 is 11 amino acids. The V and J ends lost 7 bases and 10 bases respectively, with 14 bases between them. The CDR3 region has the DNA TGTGCCAGACTTTCCAGGGAGGGAGCTTTCTTT. Protein sequence: CARLSREGAFF.

The chain uses TRBV27 and TRBJ2-3, with 11 bases that match TRBD2. The V gene end was trimmed by 7 bases and the J gene end by 6 bases; junction bases not matched to a gene: 15. CDR3 length: 17 residues. Per the germline V gene, CDR1 is MNHEY and CDR2 is SMNVEV (reference sequence). The chain's CDR3 is CASTSFPPASGGDTQYF. The DNA for the CDR3 is TGTGCCAGCACCTCCTTTCCCCCGGCTAGCGGGGGGGATACGCAGTATTTT.

V gene TRBV6-2 or TRBV6-3 combines with J gene TRBJ2-5; D not certain. Germline CDR1 and CDR2: MNHEY and SVGEGT. V dropped 5 bases and J dropped 5 bases, with 9 bases sitting between them. The CDR3 contains 12 residues. CDR3 sequence: CASSRSWETQYF. As DNA, the CDR3 is TGTGCCAGCAGTCGGTCCTGGGAGACCCAGTACTTC.

This chain joins TRBV30 and TRBJ1-1; maybe TRBD1 (5 bases). CDR1 and CDR2 from the germline V gene are GTSNPN and SVGIG (reference sequence). Trimming shortened V by 0 bases and J by 6 bases, and 11 bases separated the two germline ends. The CDR3 is made up of 13 amino acids. CDR3 in amino acids: CAWSVRGAAEAFF. For the CDR3, the DNA is TGTGCCTGGAGTGTACGTGGGGCGGCTGAAGCTTTCTTT.

V gene TRBV3-1 (or the pseudogene TRBV3-2) combines with J gene TRBJ1-3; D uncertain. Germline loops: CDR1 LGHDT, CDR2 YNNKEL (reference sequence). This CDR3 is 14 amino acids long. V gave up 5 bases and J gave up 4 bases, with 12 bases separating them. The CDR3 DNA follows: TGTGCCAGCAGCACTAGGGTTGAAGGAAACACCATATATTTT. Protein sequence: CASSTRVEGNTIYF.